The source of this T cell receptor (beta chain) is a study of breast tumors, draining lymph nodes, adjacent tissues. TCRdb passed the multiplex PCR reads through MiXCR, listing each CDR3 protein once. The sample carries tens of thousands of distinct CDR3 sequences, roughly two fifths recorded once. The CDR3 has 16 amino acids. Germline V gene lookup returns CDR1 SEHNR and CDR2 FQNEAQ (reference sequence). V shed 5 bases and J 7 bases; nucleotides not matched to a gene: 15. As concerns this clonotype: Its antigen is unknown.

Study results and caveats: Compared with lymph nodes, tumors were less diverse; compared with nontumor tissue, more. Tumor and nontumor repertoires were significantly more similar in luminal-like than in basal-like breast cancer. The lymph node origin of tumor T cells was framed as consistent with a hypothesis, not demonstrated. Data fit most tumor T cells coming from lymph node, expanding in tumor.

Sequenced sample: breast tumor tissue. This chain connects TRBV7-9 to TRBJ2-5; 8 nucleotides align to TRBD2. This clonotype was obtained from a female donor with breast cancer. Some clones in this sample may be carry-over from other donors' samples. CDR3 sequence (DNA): TGTGCCAGCAGCCCCAGCGCGGGAGGCGGTTGGATGACCCAGTACTTC. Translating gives CASSPSAGGGWMTQYF.